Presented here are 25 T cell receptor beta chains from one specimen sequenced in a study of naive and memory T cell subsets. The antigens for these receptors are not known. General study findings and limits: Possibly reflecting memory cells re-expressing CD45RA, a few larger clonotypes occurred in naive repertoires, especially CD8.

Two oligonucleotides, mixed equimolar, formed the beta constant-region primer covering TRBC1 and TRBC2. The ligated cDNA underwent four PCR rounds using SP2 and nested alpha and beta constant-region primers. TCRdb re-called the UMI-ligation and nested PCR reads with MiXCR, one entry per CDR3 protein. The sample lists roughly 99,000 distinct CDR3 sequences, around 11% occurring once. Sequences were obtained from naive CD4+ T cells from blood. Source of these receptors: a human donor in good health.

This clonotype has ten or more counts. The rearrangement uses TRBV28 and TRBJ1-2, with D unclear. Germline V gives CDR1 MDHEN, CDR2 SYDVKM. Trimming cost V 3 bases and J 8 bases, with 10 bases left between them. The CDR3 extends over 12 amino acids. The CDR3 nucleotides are TGTGCCAGCAGTTTTATGCTGGTCGGCTACACCTTC. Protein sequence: CASSFMLVGYTF.

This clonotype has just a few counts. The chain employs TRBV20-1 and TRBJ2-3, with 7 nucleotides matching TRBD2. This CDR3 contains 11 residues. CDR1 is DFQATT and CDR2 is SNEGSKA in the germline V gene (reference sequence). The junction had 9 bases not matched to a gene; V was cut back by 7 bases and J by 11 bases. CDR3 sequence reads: CSGAGELGQYF. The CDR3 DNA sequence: TGCAGTGGGGCGGGGGAGTTGGGGCAGTATTTT.

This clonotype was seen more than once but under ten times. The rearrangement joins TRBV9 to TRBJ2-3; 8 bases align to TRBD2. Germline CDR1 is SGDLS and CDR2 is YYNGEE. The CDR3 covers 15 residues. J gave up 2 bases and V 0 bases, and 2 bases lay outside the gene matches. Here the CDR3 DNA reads TGTGCCAGCAGCGTAGGGCGGGGGGCCACAGATACGCAGTATTTT. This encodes CASSVGRGATDTQYF.

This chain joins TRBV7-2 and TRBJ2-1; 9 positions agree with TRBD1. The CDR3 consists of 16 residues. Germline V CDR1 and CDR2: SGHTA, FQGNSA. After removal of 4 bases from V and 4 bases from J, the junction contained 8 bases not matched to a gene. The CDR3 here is CASSSSGTGSYNEQFF. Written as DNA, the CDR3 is TGTGCCAGCAGCTCTTCCGGGACAGGGAGTTACAATGAGCAGTTCTTC.

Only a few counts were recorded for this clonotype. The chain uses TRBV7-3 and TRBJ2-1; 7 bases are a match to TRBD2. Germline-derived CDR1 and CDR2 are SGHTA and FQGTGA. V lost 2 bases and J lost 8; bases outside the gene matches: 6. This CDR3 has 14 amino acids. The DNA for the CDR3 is TGTGCCAGCAGCTTAGTGGCGGGAGTGTATGAGCAGTTCTTC. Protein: CASSLVAGVYEQFF.

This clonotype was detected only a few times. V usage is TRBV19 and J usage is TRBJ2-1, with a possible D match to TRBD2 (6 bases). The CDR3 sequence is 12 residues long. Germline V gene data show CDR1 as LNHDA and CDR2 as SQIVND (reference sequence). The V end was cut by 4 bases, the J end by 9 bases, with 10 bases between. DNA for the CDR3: TGTGCCAGTAGTAGGTTGGGAGGTGAGCAGTTCTTC. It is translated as CASSRLGGEQFF.

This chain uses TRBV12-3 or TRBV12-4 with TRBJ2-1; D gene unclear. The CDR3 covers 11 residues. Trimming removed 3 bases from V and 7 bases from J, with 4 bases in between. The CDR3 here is CASSFLNEQFF. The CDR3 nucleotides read TGTGCCAGCAGTTTTCTGAATGAGCAGTTCTTC.

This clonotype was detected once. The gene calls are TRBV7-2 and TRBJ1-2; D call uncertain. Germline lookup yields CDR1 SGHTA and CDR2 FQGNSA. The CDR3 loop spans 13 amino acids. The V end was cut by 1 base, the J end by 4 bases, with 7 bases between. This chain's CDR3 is CASSLGLRYGYTF. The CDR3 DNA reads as TGTGCCAGCAGCTTAGGTTTGCGCTATGGCTACACCTTC.

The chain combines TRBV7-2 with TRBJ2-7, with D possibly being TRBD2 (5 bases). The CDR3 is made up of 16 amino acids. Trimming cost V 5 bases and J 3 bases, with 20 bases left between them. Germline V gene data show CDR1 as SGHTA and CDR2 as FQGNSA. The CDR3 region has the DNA TGTGCCAGCAGCGCGGGCCGGGCCCCCCGGGTCTACGAGCAGTACTTC. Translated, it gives CASSAGRAPRVYEQYF.

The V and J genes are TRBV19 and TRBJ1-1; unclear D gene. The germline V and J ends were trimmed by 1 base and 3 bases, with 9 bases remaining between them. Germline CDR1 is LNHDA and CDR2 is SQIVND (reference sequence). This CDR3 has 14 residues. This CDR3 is CASSIVLKYTEAFF. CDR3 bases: TGTGCCAGTAGTATAGTACTGAAGTACACTGAAGCTTTCTTT.

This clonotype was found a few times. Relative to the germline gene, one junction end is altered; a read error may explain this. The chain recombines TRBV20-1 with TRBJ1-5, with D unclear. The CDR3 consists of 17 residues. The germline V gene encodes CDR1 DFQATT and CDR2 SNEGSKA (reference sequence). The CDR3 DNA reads TGCAGTGCCAGAGCGGCAGGCGGCGGGTATAGCAATCAGCCCCAGCATTTT. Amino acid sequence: CSARAAGGGYSNQPQHF.

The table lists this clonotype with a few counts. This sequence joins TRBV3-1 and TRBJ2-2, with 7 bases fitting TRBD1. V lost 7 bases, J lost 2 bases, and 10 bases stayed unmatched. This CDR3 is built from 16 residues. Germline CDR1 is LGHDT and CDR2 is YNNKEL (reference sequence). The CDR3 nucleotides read TGTGCCAGCACAACGACCGGGACAGTAAACACCGGGGAGCTGTTTTTT. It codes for CASTTTGTVNTGELFF.

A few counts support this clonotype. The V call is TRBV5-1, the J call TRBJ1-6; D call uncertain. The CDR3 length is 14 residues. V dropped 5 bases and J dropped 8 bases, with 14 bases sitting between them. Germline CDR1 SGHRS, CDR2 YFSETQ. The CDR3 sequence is CASRLDWWDSPLHF. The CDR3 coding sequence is TGCGCCAGCAGACTGGACTGGTGGGATTCACCCCTCCACTTT.

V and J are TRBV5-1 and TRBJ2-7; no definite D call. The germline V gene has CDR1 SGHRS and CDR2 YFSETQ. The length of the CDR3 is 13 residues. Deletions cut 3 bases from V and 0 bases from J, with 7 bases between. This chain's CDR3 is CASSSWSSYEQYF. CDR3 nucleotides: TGCGCCAGCAGCTCATGGTCCTCCTACGAGCAGTACTTC.

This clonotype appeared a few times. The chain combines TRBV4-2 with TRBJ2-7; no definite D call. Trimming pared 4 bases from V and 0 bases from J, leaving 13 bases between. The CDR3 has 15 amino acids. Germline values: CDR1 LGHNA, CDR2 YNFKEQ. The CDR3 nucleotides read TGTGCCAGCAGCCGTGAACTTAAATTCTCCTACGAGCAGTACTTC. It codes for CASSRELKFSYEQYF.

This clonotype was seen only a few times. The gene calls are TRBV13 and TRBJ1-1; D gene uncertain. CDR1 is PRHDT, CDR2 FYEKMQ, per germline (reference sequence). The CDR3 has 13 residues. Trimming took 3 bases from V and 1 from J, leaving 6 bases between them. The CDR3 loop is CASSLEKNTEAFF. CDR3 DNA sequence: TGTGCCAGCAGCTTGGAGAAGAACACTGAAGCTTTCTTT.

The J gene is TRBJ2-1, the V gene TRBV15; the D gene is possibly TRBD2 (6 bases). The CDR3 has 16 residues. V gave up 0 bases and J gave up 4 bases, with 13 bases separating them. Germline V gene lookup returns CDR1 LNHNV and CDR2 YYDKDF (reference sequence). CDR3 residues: CATSRDRLAAYNEQFF. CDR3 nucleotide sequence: TGTGCCACCAGCAGAGATCGATTAGCGGCATACAATGAGCAGTTCTTC.

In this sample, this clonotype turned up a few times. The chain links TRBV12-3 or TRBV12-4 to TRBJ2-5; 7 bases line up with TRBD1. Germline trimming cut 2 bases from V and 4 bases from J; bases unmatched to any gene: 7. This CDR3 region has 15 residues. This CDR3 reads CASSLTGVVGETQYF. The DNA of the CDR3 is TGTGCCAGCAGTTTAACAGGGGTTGTAGGAGAGACCCAGTACTTC.

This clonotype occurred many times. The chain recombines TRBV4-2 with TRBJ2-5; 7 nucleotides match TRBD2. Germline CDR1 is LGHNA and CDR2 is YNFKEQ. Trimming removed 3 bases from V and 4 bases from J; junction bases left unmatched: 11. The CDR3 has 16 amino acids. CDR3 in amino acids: CASSHGGREMGETQYF. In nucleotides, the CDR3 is TGTGCCAGCAGCCACGGAGGGCGGGAGATGGGAGAGACCCAGTACTTC.

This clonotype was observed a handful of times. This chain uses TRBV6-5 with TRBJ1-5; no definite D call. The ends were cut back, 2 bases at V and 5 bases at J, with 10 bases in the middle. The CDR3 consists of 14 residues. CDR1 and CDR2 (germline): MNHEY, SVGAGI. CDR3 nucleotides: TGTGCCAGCAGTTACGAGTGGGGTTATCAGCCCCAGCATTTT. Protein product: CASSYEWGYQPQHF.

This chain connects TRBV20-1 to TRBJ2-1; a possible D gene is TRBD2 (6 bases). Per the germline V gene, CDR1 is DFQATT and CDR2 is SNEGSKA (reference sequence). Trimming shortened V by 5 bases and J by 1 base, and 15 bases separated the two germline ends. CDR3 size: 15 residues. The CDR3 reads CSAPGSGRSYNEQFF. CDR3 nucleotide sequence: TGCAGTGCTCCCGGTAGCGGTCGGTCCTACAATGAGCAGTTCTTC.

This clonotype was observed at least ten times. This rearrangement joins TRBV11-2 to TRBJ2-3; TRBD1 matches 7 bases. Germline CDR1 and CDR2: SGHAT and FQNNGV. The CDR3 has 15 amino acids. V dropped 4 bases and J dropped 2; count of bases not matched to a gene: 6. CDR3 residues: CASSYGQAATDTQYF. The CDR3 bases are TGTGCCAGCAGCTACGGACAGGCCGCCACAGATACGCAGTATTTT.

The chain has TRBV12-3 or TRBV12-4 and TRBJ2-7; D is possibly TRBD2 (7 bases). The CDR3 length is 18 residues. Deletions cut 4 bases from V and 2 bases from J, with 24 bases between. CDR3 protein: CASSSWGGTIGYAYEQYF. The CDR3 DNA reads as TGTGCCAGCAGTTCCTGGGGGGGCACAATTGGATACGCCTACGAGCAGTACTTC.

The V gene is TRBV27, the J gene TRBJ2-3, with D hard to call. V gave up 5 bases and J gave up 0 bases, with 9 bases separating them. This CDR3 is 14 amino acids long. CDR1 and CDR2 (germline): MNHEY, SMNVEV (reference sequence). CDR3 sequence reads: CASSPRTSTDTQYF. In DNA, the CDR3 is TGTGCCAGCAGTCCCCGTACTAGCACAGATACGCAGTATTTT.

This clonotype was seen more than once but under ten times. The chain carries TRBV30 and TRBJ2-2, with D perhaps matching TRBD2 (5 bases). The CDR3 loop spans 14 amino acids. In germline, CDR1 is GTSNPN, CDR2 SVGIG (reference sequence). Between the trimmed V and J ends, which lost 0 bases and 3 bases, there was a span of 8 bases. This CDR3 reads CAWSVRGYTGELFF. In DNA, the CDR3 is TGTGCCTGGAGTGTGAGAGGGTACACCGGGGAGCTGTTTTTT.